This T cell receptor (beta chain) was identified in a study of blood T cells in healthy people across ages. Germline CDR1 SGHTA, CDR2 FQGNSA. V was shortened by 5 bases and J by 5 bases, with 16 bases between the two germline ends. The CDR3 runs 14 residues. A second about 7 to 12 cycle PCR used barcoded and J-beta primers. TCRdb reprocessed the 5' RACE reads via MiXCR and lists one record per CDR3 protein. The table shows hundreds of thousands of distinct CDR3 sequences, with 40% to 50% occurring only once. General study results and limits: Among T cells, TCR beta diversity per million cells dropped roughly linearly as age rose. The percentage of naive T cells correlated strongly with TCR beta diversity.

Each sample provided at least 5.5 micrograms of extracted total RNA. As concerns this clonotype: Antigen unknown. Since a much larger clone is just one base distant, this may be a read error.

This chain connects TRBV7-2 to TRBJ2-7; a possible D gene is TRBD2 (5 bases). Material: blood. The receptor was isolated from a man aged 55-75 years in good health. The CDR3 is CASSVVLAGDEQYF. In DNA form, the CDR3 reads TGTGCCAGCAGCGTAGTGCTAGCCGGCGACGAGCAGTACTTC.